This T cell receptor (beta chain) stems from a study of vaccination effects on CD4 cells after COVID-19. This clone was recorded a few times. Its antigen remains unknown. Antigen-specific CD4+ T cells expanded by the ViraFEST assay with viral peptide pools were then sequenced. Subsequent to a culture period of 10 to 11 days, CD4+ T cells were isolated. The vaccine given was either BNT162b2 or mRNA-1273, in two doses. With 8.5 to 10 ug/ml peptides and 9 to 10 IU/ml IL-2, fewer than 2.5 million PBMC per well were cultured. Clones were sequenced by immunoSEQ multiplex PCR, and TCRdb holds only the in-frame ones, with some missing. The sample consists of some 25,000 clones, around 70% of them appearing once. Germline V gene data show CDR1 as SGHRS and CDR2 as YFSETQ. CDR3 length: 15 residues. The junction had 7 bases not matched to a gene; V was cut back by 4 bases and J by 0 bases.

The sequences come from CD4+ T cells from PBMCs cultured with SARS-CoV-2 spike peptides, collected after COVID-19 vaccination. The chain uses TRBV5-1 and TRBJ2-7; 7 bases match TRBD2. This TCR derives from a human donor who received a COVID-19 vaccine. This CDR3 reads CASSPGGGDSYEQYF. The CDR3, as DNA: TGCGCCAGCAGCCCGGGCGGGGGTGACTCCTACGAGCAGTACTTC.